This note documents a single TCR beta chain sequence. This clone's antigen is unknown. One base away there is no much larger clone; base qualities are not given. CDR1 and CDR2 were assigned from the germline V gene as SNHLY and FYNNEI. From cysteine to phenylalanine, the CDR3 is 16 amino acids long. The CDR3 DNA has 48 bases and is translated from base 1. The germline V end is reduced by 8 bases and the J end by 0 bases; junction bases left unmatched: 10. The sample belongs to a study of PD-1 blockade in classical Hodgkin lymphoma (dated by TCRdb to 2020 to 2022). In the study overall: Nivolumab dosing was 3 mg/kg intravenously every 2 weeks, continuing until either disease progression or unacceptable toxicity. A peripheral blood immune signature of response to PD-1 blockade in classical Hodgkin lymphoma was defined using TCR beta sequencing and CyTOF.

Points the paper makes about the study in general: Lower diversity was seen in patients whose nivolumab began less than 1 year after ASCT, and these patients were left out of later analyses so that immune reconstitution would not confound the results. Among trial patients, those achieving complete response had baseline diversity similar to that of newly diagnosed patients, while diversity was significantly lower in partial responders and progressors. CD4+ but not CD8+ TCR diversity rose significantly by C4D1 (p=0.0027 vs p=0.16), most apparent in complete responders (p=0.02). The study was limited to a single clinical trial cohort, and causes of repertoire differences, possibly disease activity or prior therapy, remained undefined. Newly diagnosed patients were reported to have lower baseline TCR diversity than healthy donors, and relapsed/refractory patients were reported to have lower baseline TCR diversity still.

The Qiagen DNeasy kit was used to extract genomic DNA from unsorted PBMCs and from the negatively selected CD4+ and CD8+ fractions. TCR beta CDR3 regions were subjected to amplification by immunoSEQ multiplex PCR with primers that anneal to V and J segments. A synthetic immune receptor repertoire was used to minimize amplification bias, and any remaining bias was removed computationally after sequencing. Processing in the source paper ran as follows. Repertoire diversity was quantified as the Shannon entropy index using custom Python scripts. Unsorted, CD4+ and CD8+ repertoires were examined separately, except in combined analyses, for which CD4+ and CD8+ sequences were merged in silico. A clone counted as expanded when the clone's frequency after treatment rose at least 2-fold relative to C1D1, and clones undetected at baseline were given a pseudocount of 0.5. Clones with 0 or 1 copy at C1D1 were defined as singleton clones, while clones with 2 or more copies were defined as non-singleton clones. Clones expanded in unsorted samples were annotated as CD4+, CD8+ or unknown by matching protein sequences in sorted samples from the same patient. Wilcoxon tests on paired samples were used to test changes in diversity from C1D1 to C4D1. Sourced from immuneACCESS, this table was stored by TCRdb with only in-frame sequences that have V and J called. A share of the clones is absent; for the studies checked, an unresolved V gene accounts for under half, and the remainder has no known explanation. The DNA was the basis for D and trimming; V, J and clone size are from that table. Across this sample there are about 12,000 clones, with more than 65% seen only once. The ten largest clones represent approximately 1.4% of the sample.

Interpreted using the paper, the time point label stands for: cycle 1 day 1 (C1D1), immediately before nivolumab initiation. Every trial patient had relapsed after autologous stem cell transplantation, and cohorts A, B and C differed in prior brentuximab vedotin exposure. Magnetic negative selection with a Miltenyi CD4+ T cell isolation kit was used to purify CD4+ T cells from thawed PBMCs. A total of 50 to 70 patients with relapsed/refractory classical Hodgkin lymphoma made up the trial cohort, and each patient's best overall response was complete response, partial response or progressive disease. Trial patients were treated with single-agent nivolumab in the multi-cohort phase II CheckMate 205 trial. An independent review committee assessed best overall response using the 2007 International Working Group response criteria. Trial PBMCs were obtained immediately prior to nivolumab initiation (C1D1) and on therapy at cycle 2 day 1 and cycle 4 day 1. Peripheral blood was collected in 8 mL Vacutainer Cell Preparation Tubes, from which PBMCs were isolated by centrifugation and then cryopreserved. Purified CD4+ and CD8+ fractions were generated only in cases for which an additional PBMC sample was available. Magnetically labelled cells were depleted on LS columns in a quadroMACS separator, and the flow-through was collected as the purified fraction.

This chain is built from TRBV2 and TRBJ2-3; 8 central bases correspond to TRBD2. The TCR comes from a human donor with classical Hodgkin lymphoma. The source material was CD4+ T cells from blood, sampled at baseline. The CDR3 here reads CASRPGGPPSTDTQYF. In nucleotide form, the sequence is TGTGCCAGCCGACCGGGGGGGCCGCCAAGCACAGATACGCAGTATTTT.